One and the same sample provided the 6 T cell receptor beta chains below, sequenced in a study of identical twins. TCRdb fed the 5' RACE reads into MiXCR, producing one record per CDR3 protein. The repertoire holds 350,000 to 400,000 distinct CDR3 sequences, approximately 9.1% seen once, with 8.5% to 10% in the top ten. The specimen sequenced was naive T cells sorted from blood. The receptors come from a woman in her fifties or sixties in good health.

This clonotype was seen only a few times. The chain couples TRBV9 to TRBJ2-1; D is unresolved. From germline, CDR1 is SGDLS and CDR2 YYNGEE. The CDR3 totals 14 residues. Deletions cut 4 bases from V and 6 bases from J, with 14 bases between. The CDR3 is CASSPPPETNEQFF. DNA for the CDR3: TGTGCCAGCAGCCCACCTCCAGAAACCAATGAGCAGTTCTTC. Based on the CDR3 plus reference TRBV9 and TRBJ2-1, the full variable domain is DSGVTQTPKHLITATGQRVTLRCSPRSGDLSVYWYQQSLDQGLQFLIQYYNGEERAKGNILERFSAQQFPDLHSELNLSSLELGDSALYFCASSPPPETNEQFFGPGTRLTVL.

This clonotype was recorded at least ten times. The chain has TRBV10-3 and TRBJ1-1; D remains unclear. The CDR3 loop spans 11 amino acids. Germline lookup yields CDR1 ENHRY and CDR2 SYGVKD. V was clipped by 6 bases and J by 3 bases, with 5 bases between them. The CDR3 sequence: CAISADTEAFF. Written as DNA, the CDR3 is TGTGCCATCAGCGCGGACACTGAAGCTTTCTTT.

For this clonotype: A much more abundant neighbour one base away suggests this may be a read error. This rearrangement joins TRBV6-1 to TRBJ2-2, with 10 bases fitting TRBD2. Germline V CDR1 and CDR2: MNHNS, SASEGT. The CDR3 runs to 19 residues. The CDR3 reads CASSEHGLRTSGFTGDLFF. The DNA of the CDR3 is TGTGCCAGCAGTGAACATGGCCTTCGGACTAGCGGATTCACCGGGGATCTGTTTTTT.

The J gene is TRBJ2-1, the V gene TRBV6-2 or TRBV6-3, with 7 bases matching TRBD1. The trim removed 6 bases at V and 6 bases at J, leaving 14 bases unmatched. The CDR3 has 16 residues. The germline CDR1 and CDR2 sequences are MNHEY and SVGEGT. In nucleotides, the CDR3 is TGTGCCAGCAGAACCCGACAGGGAATCTTTGGCAATGAGCAGTTCTTC. This sequence encodes CASRTRQGIFGNEQFF.

The table lists this clonotype with a count of one. The chain links TRBV5-5 to TRBJ2-5, with a tentative D call TRBD1 (8 bases). The germline V and J ends were trimmed by 2 bases and 5 bases, with 19 bases remaining between them. The germline CDR1 and CDR2 sequences are SGHKS and YYEKEE (reference sequence). This CDR3 has 16 residues. Here the CDR3 reads CASSLNGQGLFETQYF. CDR3 sequence (DNA): TGTGCCAGCAGCTTAAATGGACAGGGACTATTTGAGACCCAGTACTTC. The complete variable domain, with remaining parts taken from reference TRBV5-5 and TRBJ2-5, reads DAGVTQSPTHLIKTRGQQVTLRCSPISGHKSVSWYQQVLGQGPQFIFQYYEKEERGRGNFPDRFSARQFPNYSSELNVNALLLGDSALYLCASSLNGQGLFETQYFGPGTRLLVL.

The rearrangement joins TRBV20-1 to TRBJ1-5; 10 nucleotides line up with TRBD1. V shed 3 bases, J shed 6 bases, and the junction held 20 bases outside the gene matches. CDR1 and CDR2 from the germline V gene are DFQATT and SNEGSKA (reference sequence). The CDR3 consists of 19 residues. The DNA of the CDR3 is TGCAGTGCTAGCGGCCCCGGGACAGGGGACTTGAGGGGTACTCAGCCCCAGCATTTT. Its protein product is CSASGPGTGDLRGTQPQHF.